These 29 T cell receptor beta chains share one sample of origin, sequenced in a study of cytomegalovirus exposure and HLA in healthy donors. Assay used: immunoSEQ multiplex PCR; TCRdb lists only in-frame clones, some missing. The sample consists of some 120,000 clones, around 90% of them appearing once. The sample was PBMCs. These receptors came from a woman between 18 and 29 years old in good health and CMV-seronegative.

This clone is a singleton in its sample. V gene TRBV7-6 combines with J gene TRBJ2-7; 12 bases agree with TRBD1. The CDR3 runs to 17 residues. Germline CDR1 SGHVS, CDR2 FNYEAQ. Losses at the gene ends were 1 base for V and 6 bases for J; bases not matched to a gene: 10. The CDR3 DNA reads TGTGCCAGCAGCTTAGTCGCGAGGGGACAGGGGGCCTTCGAGCAGTACTTC. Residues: CASSLVARGQGAFEQYF.

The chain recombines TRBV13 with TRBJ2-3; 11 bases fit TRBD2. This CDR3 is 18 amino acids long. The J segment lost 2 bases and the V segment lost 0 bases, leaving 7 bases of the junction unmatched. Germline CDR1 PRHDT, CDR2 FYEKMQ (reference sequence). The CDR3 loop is CASSLGTSGMGHTDTQYF. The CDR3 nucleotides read TGTGCCAGCAGCTTAGGGACTAGCGGGATGGGGCACACAGATACGCAGTATTTT.

The DNA of the CDR3 is TGCGCCAGCAGCTTCTCCTACCAAGAGACCCAGTACTTC. Amino acid sequence: CASSFSYQETQYF. The chain recombines TRBV5-1 with TRBJ2-5; no clear D gene. The V gene's germline CDR1 is SGHRS and CDR2 YFSETQ. V dropped 2 bases and J dropped 0 bases, with 5 bases sitting between them. This CDR3 has 13 amino acids.

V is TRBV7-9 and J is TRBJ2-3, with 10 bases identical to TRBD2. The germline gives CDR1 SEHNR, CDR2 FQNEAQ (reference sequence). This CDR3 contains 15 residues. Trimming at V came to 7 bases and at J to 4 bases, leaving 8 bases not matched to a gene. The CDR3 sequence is CASTIAGGGADTQYF. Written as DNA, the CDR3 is TGTGCCAGCACCATAGCGGGAGGCGGCGCAGATACGCAGTATTTT.

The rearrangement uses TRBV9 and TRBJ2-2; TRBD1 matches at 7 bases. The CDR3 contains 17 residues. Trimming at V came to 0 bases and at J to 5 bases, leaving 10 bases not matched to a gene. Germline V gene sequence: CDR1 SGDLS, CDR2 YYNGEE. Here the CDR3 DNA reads TGTGCCAGCAGCGTAGGGGAGACAGGGAAAAAAACCGGGGAGCTGTTTTTT. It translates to CASSVGETGKKTGELFF.

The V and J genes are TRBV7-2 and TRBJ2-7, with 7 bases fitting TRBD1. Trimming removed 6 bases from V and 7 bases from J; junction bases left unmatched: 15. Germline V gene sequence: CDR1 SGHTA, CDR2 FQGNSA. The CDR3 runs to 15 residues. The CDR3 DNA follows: TGTGCCAGCAGACCCCGAGGACCTACAGGGGTGGAGCAGTACTTC. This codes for CASRPRGPTGVEQYF.

The CDR3 spells CAWSKGDYEQYF. The CDR3 region has the DNA TGTGCCTGGAGTAAAGGGGACTACGAGCAGTACTTC. The chain combines TRBV30 with TRBJ2-7; a weak D match, TRBD1 (5 bases). With 2 bases removed from V and 3 bases from J, the gap between germline ends came to 8 bases. Germline loops: CDR1 GTSNPN, CDR2 SVGIG (reference sequence). CDR3 length: 12 amino acids.

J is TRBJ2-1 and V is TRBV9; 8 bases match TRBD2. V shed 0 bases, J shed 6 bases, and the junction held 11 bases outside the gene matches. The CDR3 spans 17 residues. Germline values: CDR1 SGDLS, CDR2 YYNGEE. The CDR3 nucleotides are TGTGCCAGCAGCGTAGCTGGCGGGGGGCTGGTTTTCAATGAGCAGTTCTTC. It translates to CASSVAGGGLVFNEQFF.

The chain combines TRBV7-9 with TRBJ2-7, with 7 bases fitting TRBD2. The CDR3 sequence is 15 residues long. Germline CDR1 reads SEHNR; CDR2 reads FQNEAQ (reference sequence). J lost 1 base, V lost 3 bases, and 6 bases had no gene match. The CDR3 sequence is CASSFGGSGSYEQYF. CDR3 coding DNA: TGTGCCAGCAGCTTCGGGGGGTCCGGTTCCTACGAGCAGTACTTC. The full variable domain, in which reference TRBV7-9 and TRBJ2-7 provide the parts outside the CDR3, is DTGVSQNPRHKITKRGQNVTFRCDPISEHNRLYWYRQTLGQGPEFLTYFQNEAQLEKSRLLSDRFSAERPKGSFSTLEIQRTEQGDSAMYLCASSFGGSGSYEQYFGPGTRLTVT.

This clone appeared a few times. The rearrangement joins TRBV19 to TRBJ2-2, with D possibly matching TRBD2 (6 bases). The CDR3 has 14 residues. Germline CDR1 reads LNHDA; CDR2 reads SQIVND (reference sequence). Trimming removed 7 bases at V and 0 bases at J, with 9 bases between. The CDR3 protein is CASKDYPNTGELFF. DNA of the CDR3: TGTGCCAGTAAGGACTACCCGAACACCGGGGAGCTGTTTTTT.

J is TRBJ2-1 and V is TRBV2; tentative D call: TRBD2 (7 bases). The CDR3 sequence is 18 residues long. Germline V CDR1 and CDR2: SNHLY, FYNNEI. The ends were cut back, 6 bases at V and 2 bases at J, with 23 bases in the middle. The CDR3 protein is CASRQAGATKGPYNEQFF. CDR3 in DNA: TGTGCCAGCAGGCAGGCGGGGGCTACGAAGGGACCCTACAATGAGCAGTTCTTC.

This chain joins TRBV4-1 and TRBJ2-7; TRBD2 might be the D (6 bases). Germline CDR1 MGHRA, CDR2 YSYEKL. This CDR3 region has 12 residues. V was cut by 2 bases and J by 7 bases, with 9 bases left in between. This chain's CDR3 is CASSQIAGEQYF. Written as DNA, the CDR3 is TGCGCCAGCAGCCAAATCGCGGGGGAGCAGTACTTC.

The CDR3 DNA is TGTGCCAGCAGCCCGGACAGGGACAATCAGCCCCAGCATTTT. It specifies CASSPDRDNQPQHF. This sequence joins TRBV25-1 and TRBJ1-5; 8 bases are shared with TRBD1. Unmatched junction bases numbered 4, after V lost 6 bases and J lost 3 bases. This CDR3 is built from 14 residues. CDR1 MGHDK and CDR2 SYGVNS come from the germline V gene.

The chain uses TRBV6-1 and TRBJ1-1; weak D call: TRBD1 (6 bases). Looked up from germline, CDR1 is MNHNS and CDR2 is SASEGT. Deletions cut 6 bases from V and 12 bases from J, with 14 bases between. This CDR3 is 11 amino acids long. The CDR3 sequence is CASSRQVTTFF. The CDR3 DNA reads TGTGCCAGCAGCCGACAGGTGACAACTTTCTTT.

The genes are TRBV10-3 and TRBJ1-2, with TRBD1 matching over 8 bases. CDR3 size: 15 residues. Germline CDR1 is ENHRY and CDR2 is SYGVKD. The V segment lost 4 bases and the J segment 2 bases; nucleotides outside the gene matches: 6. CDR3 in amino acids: CAISAQGQGNYGYTF. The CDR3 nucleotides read TGTGCCATCAGTGCCCAAGGACAGGGAAACTATGGCTACACCTTC.

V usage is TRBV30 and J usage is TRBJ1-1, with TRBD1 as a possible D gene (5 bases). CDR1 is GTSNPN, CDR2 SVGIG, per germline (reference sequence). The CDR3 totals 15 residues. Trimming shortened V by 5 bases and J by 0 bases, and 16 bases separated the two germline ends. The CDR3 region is CAWAAGTGMNTEAFF. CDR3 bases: TGTGCCTGGGCCGCAGGGACTGGCATGAACACTGAAGCTTTCTTT.

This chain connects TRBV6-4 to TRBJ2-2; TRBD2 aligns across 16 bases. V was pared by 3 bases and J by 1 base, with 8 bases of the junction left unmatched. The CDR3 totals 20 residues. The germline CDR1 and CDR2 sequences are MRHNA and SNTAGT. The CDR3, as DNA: TGTGCCAGCAGTGATTGTATCGGGACTAGCGGGGGGGAGAACACCGGGGAGCTGTTTTTT. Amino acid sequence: CASSDCIGTSGGENTGELFF.

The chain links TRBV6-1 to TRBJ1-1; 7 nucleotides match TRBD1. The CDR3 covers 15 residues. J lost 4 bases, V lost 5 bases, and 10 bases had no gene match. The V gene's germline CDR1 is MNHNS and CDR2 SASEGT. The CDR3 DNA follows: TGTGCCAGCAGTAAGGGGGCGGCTGCCGTCACTGAAGCTTTCTTT. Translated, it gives CASSKGAAAVTEAFF.

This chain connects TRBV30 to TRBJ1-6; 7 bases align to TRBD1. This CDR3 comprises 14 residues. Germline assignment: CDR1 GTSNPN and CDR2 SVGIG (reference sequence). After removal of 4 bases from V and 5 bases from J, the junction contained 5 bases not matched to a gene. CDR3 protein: CAWNPGQNNSPLHF. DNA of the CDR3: TGTGCCTGGAACCCGGGACAGAATAATTCACCCCTCCACTTT.

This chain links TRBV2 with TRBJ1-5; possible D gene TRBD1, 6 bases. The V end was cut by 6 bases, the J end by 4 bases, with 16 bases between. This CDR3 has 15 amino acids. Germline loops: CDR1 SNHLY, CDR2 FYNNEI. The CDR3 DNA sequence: TGTGCCAGCAGGTTACGACAGGCACCTAATCAGCCCCAGCATTTT. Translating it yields CASRLRQAPNQPQHF.

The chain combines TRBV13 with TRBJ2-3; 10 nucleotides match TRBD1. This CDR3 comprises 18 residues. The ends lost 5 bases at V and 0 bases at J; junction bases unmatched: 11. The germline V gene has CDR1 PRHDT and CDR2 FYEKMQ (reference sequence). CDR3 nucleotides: TGTGCCAGCAGCGCGGTACCGGGACAGGGGCTCAGCACAGATACGCAGTATTTT. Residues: CASSAVPGQGLSTDTQYF.

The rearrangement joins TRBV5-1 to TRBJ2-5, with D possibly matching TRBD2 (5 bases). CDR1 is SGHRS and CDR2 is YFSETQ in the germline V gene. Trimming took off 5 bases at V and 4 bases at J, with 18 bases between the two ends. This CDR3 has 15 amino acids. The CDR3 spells CASRPLDRGSETQYF. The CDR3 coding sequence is TGCGCCAGCAGACCCTTGGACCGCGGGTCAGAGACCCAGTACTTC. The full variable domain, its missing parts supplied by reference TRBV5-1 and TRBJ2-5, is KAGVTQTPRYLIKTRGQQVTLSCSPISGHRSVSWYQQTPGQGLQFLFEYFSETQRNKGNFPGRFSGRQFSNSRSEMNVSTLELGDSALYLCASRPLDRGSETQYFGPGTRLLVL.

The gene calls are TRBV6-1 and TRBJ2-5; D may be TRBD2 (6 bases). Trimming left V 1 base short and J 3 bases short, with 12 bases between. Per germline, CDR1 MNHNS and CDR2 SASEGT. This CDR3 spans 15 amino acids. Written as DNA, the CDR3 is TGTGCCAGCAGTGAAGGGCTAGCGCTGAAAGAGACCCAGTACTTC. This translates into CASSEGLALKETQYF.

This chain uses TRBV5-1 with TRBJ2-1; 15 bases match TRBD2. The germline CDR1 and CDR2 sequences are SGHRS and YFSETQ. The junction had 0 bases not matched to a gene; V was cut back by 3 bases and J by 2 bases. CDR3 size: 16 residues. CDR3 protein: CASSWTSGGAYNEQFF. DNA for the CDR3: TGCGCCAGCAGCTGGACTAGCGGGGGGGCCTACAATGAGCAGTTCTTC.

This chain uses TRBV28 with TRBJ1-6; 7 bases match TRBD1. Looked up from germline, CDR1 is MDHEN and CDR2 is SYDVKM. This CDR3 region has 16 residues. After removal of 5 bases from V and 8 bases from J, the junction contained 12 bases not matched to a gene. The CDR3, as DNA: TGTGCCAGCAGTCCCTTGACAGGGAGCCCTCATTCACCCCTCCACTTT. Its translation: CASSPLTGSPHSPLHF.

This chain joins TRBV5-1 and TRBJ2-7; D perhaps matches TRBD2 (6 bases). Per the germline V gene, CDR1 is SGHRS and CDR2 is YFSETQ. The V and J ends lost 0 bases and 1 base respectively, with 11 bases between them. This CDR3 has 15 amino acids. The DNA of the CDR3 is TGCGCCAGCAGCTTGGGGGGAAGCGGGTCCTACGAGCAGTACTTC. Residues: CASSLGGSGSYEQYF.

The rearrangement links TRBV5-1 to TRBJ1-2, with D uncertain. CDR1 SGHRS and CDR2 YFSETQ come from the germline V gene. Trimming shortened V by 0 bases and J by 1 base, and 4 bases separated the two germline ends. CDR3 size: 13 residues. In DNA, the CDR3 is TGCGCCAGCAGCTTGGACATTAACTATGGCTACACCTTC. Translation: CASSLDINYGYTF.

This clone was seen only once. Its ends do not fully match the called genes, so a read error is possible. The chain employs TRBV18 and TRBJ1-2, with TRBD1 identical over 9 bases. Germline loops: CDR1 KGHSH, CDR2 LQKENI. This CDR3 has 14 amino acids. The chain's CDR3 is CASSPLGDRDPVGF. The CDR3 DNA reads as TGTGCCAGCTCACCACTTGGGGACAGGGACCCCGTGGGCTTC.

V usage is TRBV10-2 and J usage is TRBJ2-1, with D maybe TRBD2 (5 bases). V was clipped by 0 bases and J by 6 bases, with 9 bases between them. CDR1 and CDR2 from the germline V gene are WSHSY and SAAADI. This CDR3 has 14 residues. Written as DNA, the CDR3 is TGCGCCAGCAGTGAGTCGACTCGGGGCAATGAGCAGTTCTTC. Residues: CASSESTRGNEQFF.